These 24 T cell receptor beta chains were sequenced from one sample in a study of T cells after yellow fever vaccination. TCRdb used MiXCR to reprocess the 5' RACE reads, holding one entry per CDR3 protein. The sample carries hundreds of thousands of distinct CDR3 sequences, around 12% recorded once. The material was PBMCs, obtained on the day of the yellow fever booster vaccination. These receptors were obtained from a man aged 25-45 years who received the YFV17D yellow fever vaccine.

In its sample, this clonotype was seen a few times. This chain uses TRBV7-2 with TRBJ2-3; 7 nucleotides match TRBD2. The CDR3 runs to 16 residues. The junction had 4 bases not matched to a gene; V was cut back by 1 base and J by 0 bases. From germline, CDR1 is SGHTA and CDR2 FQGNSA. The CDR3 loop is CASSLEAGYSTDTQYF. Written as DNA, the CDR3 is TGTGCCAGCAGCTTAGAAGCGGGATATAGCACAGATACGCAGTATTTT.

This sequence joins TRBV7-6 and TRBJ2-2; D unclear. CDR1 SGHVS and CDR2 FNYEAQ come from the germline V gene. The V end was cut by 2 bases, the J end by 0 bases, with 4 bases between. This CDR3 spans 14 amino acids. Here the CDR3 DNA reads TGTGCCAGCAGCTTATTAGCGAACACCGGGGAGCTGTTTTTT. Its translation: CASSLLANTGELFF.

This clonotype appeared many times. This chain joins TRBV20-1 and TRBJ2-3; D may be TRBD1 or TRBD2 (5 bases each). Looked up from germline, CDR1 is DFQATT and CDR2 is SNEGSKA (reference sequence). V lost 8 bases and J lost 3, with 18 bases in between. This CDR3 is 14 amino acids long. The CDR3, as DNA: TGCAGTCTGAGGGGCCCGACGGGGACAGATACGCAGTATTTT. Protein: CSLRGPTGTDTQYF.

V gene TRBV12-3 or TRBV12-4 combines with J gene TRBJ2-5; 9 bases are a match to TRBD1. V lost 6 bases and J lost 2; bases outside the gene matches: 10. CDR3 length: 16 residues. Here the CDR3 reads CASRATGGAGQETQYF. In nucleotides, the CDR3 is TGTGCCAGCAGAGCTACAGGGGGCGCCGGACAAGAGACCCAGTACTTC.

This clonotype was observed a few times. The rearrangement joins TRBV5-4 to TRBJ2-5; D is unresolved. Per the germline V gene, CDR1 is SGHNT and CDR2 is YYREEE (reference sequence). V lost 5 bases and J 0 bases, leaving 11 bases between the germline ends. The length of the CDR3 is 14 residues. This CDR3 reads CASSVGRYQETQYF. As DNA, the CDR3 is TGTGCCAGCAGTGTCGGAAGATACCAAGAGACCCAGTACTTC.

The table lists this clonotype with a few counts. The chain joins TRBV7-9 to TRBJ2-6, with D maybe TRBD1 (5 bases). The CDR3 has 16 amino acids. The ends were cut back, 6 bases at V and 0 bases at J, with 12 bases in the middle. Germline CDR1 is SEHNR and CDR2 is FQNEAQ (reference sequence). CDR3 protein: CASRNRQSSGANVLTF. The CDR3 nucleotides read TGTGCCAGCAGGAACAGACAGTCCTCTGGGGCCAACGTCCTGACTTTC.

The rearrangement joins TRBV19 to TRBJ2-5, with 7 nucleotides matching TRBD1. V lost 6 bases to trimming and J lost 1 base; unmatched junction nucleotides: 5. Germline V CDR1 and CDR2: LNHDA, SQIVND (reference sequence). The CDR3 covers 14 residues. CDR3 amino acids: CASRKTGIQETQYF. As DNA, the CDR3 is TGTGCCAGTAGAAAGACAGGGATCCAAGAGACCCAGTACTTC.

This clonotype has more than one count but fewer than ten. The V gene is TRBV11-2, the J gene TRBJ2-5, with TRBD1 as a possible D gene (6 bases). CDR3 length equals 17 residues. V was shortened by 1 base and J by 3 bases, with 18 bases between the two germline ends. Germline-derived CDR1 and CDR2 are SGHAT and FQNNGV. CDR3: CASSLVGTPLRKETQYF. CDR3 sequence (DNA): TGTGCCAGCAGCTTAGTCGGGACACCCCTGAGGAAAGAGACCCAGTACTTC.

CDR3: CSARLGQVNQPQHF. The CDR3 region has the DNA TGCAGTGCTAGGCTAGGACAGGTCAATCAGCCCCAGCATTTT. The chain uses TRBV20-1 and TRBJ1-5, with TRBD1 matching over 7 bases. The CDR3 runs to 14 residues. Trimming at V came to 3 bases and at J to 3 bases, leaving 5 bases not matched to a gene. Germline loops: CDR1 DFQATT, CDR2 SNEGSKA (reference sequence).

This clonotype was detected only a few times. The chain couples TRBV27 to TRBJ1-1; 9 bases match TRBD1. This CDR3 spans 13 amino acids. Germline V gene sequence: CDR1 MNHEY, CDR2 SMNVEV (reference sequence). V gave up 8 bases and J gave up 4 bases; unmatched junction bases: 5. The CDR3 is CASRGTGPTEAFF. The CDR3 nucleotides are TGTGCCAGCCGGGGGACAGGGCCCACTGAAGCTTTCTTT.

This clonotype was observed a few times. This chain links TRBV20-1 with TRBJ2-7; the D gene is possibly TRBD2 (5 bases). Trimming removed 6 bases at V and 7 bases at J, with 19 bases between. Per the germline V gene, CDR1 is DFQATT and CDR2 is SNEGSKA (reference sequence). The CDR3 is 13 amino acids. The DNA of the CDR3 is TGCAGTGCGGGTTTGGGCCCCGCGGGTGAGCAGTACTTC. It specifies CSAGLGPAGEQYF.

This clonotype was seen a handful of times. The chain recombines TRBV12-3 or TRBV12-4 with TRBJ2-7, with D tentatively TRBD2 (6 bases). Between the trimmed V and J ends, which lost 6 bases and 3 bases, there was a span of 12 bases. The CDR3 spans 13 residues. The CDR3, as DNA: TGTGCCAGCAGGCCCGCCGGGGGCTACGAGCAGTACTTC. Residues: CASRPAGGYEQYF.

The chain links TRBV5-1 to TRBJ2-1; 7 positions match TRBD2. Germline loops: CDR1 SGHRS, CDR2 YFSETQ. The CDR3 consists of 17 residues. V trimming: 0 bases; J trimming: 8 bases; junction bases outside the gene matches: 14. The CDR3 spells CASSLVISGGGPDEQFF. The DNA for the CDR3 is TGCGCCAGCAGCTTGGTTATCTCGGGAGGAGGCCCAGATGAGCAGTTCTTC.

The chain recombines TRBV5-1 with TRBJ2-7; TRBD1 aligns across 7 bases. Germline lookup yields CDR1 SGHRS and CDR2 YFSETQ. V dropped 2 bases and J dropped 5; count of bases not matched to a gene: 7. This CDR3 comprises 14 residues. The CDR3 loop reads CASSFDRVSDEQYF. For the CDR3, the DNA is TGCGCCAGCAGCTTTGACAGGGTATCAGACGAGCAGTACTTC.

This clonotype was seen many times. V usage is TRBV7-2 and J usage is TRBJ2-4; D is tentatively TRBD1 or TRBD2 (5 bases each). V gave up 3 bases and J gave up 7 bases, with 13 bases separating them. The CDR3 is 14 residues long. Looked up from germline, CDR1 is SGHTA and CDR2 is FQGNSA. CDR3 protein: CASSFRGPWNIQYF. As DNA, the CDR3 is TGTGCCAGCAGCTTCCGGGGACCGTGGAACATTCAGTACTTC.

J is TRBJ2-3 and V is TRBV29-1; TRBD2 is a possible D gene (6 bases). The CDR3 runs to 14 residues. Deletions cut 6 bases from V and 6 bases from J, with 19 bases between. In germline, CDR1 is SQVTM, CDR2 ANQGSEA. CDR3 bases: TGCAGCGTCGGGACTTGCGGGGTCGACGATACGCAGTATTTT. Its translation is CSVGTCGVDDTQYF.

This clonotype was seen many times. This chain connects TRBV5-6 to TRBJ2-1, with a weak D call TRBD2 (5 bases). Trimming removed 4 bases at V and 8 bases at J, with 16 bases between. Germline CDR1 and CDR2: SGHDT and YYEEEE. This CDR3 has 14 amino acids. CDR3 sequence (DNA): TGTGCCAGCAGCCCCCTTCGGGGTCGGTATGAGCAGTTCTTC. This gives the protein CASSPLRGRYEQFF. The complete variable domain, with remaining parts taken from reference TRBV5-6 and TRBJ2-1, reads DAGVTQSPTHLIKTRGQQVTLRCSPKSGHDTVSWYQQALGQGPQFIFQYYEEEERQRGNFPDRFSGHQFPNYSSELNVNALLLGDSALYLCASSPLRGRYEQFFGPGTRLTVL.

The V gene is TRBV5-4, the J gene TRBJ2-7, with 7 nucleotides matching TRBD2. With V trimmed by 1 base and J by 6 bases, 4 bases remained unmatched. The CDR3 runs 13 residues. The germline CDR1 and CDR2 sequences are SGHNT and YYREEE (reference sequence). DNA of the CDR3: TGTGCCAGCAGCTTGTCGGGAGGCCGCGAGCAGTACTTC. As protein: CASSLSGGREQYF.

The chain employs TRBV20-1 and TRBJ1-2; D call uncertain. Trimming took 6 bases from V and 4 from J, leaving 6 bases between them. Germline V gives CDR1 DFQATT, CDR2 SNEGSKA (reference sequence). This CDR3 spans 10 amino acids. The DNA for the CDR3 is TGCAGTGCAAGGCCCTATGGCTACACCTTC. This translates into CSARPYGYTF.

This clonotype was recorded a few times. The CDR3 reads CASSATGALLAEGGEQFF. The CDR3 bases are TGTGCCAGCAGCGCGACAGGGGCCCTACTAGCGGAAGGGGGAGAGCAGTTCTTC. The chain joins TRBV11-1 to TRBJ2-1; D is possibly TRBD1 or TRBD2 (8 bases each). The germline V gene encodes CDR1 SGHAT and CDR2 FQDESV (reference sequence). The CDR3 extends over 18 amino acids. V gave up 5 bases and J gave up 10 bases, with 30 bases separating them.

This clonotype has ten or more counts. V is TRBV12-3 or TRBV12-4 and J is TRBJ2-7, with TRBD1 matching over 8 bases. The CDR3 has 14 amino acids. The ends lost 5 bases at V and 5 bases at J; junction bases unmatched: 8. CDR3 in amino acids: CASSPQGAHNEQYF. The CDR3 nucleotides read TGTGCCAGCAGTCCTCAGGGGGCGCACAACGAGCAGTACTTC.

The CDR3 DNA follows: TGTGCCAGTAGTGACCAACGGACTAGCGGGCCTACCACAAAGCAGTTCTTC. Protein sequence: CASSDQRTSGPTTKQFF. V is TRBV19 and J is TRBJ2-1; 11 nucleotides line up with TRBD2. This CDR3 is 17 amino acids long. V lost 5 bases to trimming and J lost 11 bases; unmatched junction nucleotides: 17. Germline CDR1 LNHDA, CDR2 SQIVND (reference sequence).

This sequence joins TRBV4-2 and TRBJ2-1; 12 bases line up with TRBD2. The CDR3 is made up of 19 amino acids. Germline-derived CDR1 and CDR2 are LGHNA and YNFKEQ. V dropped 4 bases and J dropped 7; count of bases not matched to a gene: 17. CDR3 nucleotide sequence: TGTGCCAGCAGCCCCGCGAGGGGGCCGACTAGCGGGAGACCGAATGAGCAGTTCTTC. Protein: CASSPARGPTSGRPNEQFF.

The genes are TRBV3-1 and TRBJ2-1; tentatively, D is TRBD2 (6 bases). CDR3 length: 13 residues. Trimming stripped 7 bases from V and 4 bases from J, with 11 bases between. Per germline, CDR1 LGHDT and CDR2 YNNKEL (reference sequence). The CDR3 sequence: CASTDRGYNEQFF. In DNA, the CDR3 is TGTGCCAGCACGGATCGGGGGTACAATGAGCAGTTCTTC.